What follows is one TCR beta chain and its context. Seattle patients were enrolled during active infection and followed longitudinally. As handled by the study authors: Amplification from reference gene primers served as the basis for estimated nucleated cell counts. The protocol was immunoSEQ multiplex PCR, while the TCRdb copy is restricted to in-frame clones and leaves out a portion. The V and J calls and clone size are taken from that table; D and trimming were inferred from the DNA. The sample has fewer than 500,000 clones; 70% to 90% are singletons. This sample was taken from a study of blood T cell repertoires in COVID-19. V dropped 4 bases and J dropped 5 bases, with 16 bases sitting between them. This CDR3 spans 15 amino acids. Per germline, CDR1 KGHDR and CDR2 SFDVKD.

This sequence joins TRBV24-1 and TRBJ1-2; D is uncertain. The clonotype was recovered from a man aged 18 to 30 with COVID-19, enrolled during active disease. The sample comprised peripheral blood. Here the CDR3 reads CATSDPGEPLYGYTF. The CDR3 DNA reads TGTGCCACCAGTGACCCCGGGGAGCCGCTATATGGCTACACCTTC.